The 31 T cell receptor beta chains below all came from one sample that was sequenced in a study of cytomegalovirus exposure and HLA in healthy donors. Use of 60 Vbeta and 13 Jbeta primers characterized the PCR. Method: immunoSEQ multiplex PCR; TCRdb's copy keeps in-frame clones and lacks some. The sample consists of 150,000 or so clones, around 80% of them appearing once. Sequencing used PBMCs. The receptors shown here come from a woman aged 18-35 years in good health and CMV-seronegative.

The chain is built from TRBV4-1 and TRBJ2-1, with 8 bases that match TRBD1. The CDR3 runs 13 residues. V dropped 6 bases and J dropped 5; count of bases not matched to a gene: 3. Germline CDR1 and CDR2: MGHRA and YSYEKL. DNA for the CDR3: TGCGCCAGCAGGGGGACAGGAGACAATGAGCAGTTCTTC. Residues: CASRGTGDNEQFF.

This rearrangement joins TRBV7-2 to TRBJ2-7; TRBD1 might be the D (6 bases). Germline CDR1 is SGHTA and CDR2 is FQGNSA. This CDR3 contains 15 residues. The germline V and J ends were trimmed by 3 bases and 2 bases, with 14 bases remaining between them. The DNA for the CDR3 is TGTGCCAGCAGCTTTCCGCAAACAGGGACCTACGAGCAGTACTTC. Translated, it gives CASSFPQTGTYEQYF.

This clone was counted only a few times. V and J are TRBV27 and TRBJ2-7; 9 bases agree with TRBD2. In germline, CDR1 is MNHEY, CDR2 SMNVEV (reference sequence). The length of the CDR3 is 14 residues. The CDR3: CAAARSGSGTEQYF. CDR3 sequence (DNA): TGTGCAGCCGCCCGTAGCGGGAGTGGTACCGAGCAGTACTTC.

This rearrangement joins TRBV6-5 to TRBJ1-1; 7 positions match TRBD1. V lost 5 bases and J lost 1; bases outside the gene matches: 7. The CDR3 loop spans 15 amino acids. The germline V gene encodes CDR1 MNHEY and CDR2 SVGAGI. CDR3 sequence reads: CASSATGLGNTEAFF. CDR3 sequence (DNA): TGTGCCAGCAGTGCGACAGGGCTGGGGAACACTGAAGCTTTCTTT.

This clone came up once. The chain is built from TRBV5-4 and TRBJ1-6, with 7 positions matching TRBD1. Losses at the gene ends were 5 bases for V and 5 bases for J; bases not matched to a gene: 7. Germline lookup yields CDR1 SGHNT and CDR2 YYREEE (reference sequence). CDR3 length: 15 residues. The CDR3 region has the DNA TGTGCCAGCAGTATTGGGACAGCTAATAATTCACCCCTCCACTTT. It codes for CASSIGTANNSPLHF.

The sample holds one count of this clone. CDR3 sequence: CASSLRTGNTGELFF. The CDR3 DNA is TGCGCCAGCAGCTTGAGGACAGGGAACACCGGGGAGCTGTTTTTT. The chain combines TRBV5-1 with TRBJ2-2, with 7 bases lining up with TRBD1. J gave up 1 base and V 1 base, and 1 base lay outside the gene matches. This CDR3 region has 15 residues. Germline V gene data show CDR1 as SGHRS and CDR2 as YFSETQ.

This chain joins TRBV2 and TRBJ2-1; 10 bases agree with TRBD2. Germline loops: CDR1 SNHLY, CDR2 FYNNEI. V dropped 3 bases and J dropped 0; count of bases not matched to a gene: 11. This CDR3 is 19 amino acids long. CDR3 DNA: TGTGCCAGCAGTGACGCATGGAGCGGGAGGGCACGCTCCTACAATGAGCAGTTCTTC. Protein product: CASSDAWSGRARSYNEQFF.

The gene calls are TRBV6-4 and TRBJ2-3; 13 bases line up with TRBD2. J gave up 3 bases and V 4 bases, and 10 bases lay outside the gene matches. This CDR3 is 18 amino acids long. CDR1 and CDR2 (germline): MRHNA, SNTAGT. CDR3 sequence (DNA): TGTGCCAGCAGTGTGGGCCCCCTGACTAGCGGGAGGACAGATACGCAGTATTTT. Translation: CASSVGPLTSGRTDTQYF.

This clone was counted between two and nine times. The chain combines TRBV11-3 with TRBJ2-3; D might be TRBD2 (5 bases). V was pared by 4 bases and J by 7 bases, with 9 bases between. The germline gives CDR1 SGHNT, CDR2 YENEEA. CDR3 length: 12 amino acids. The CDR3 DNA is TGTGCCAGCAGCTATAGCGATTATACGCAGTATTTT. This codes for CASSYSDYTQYF. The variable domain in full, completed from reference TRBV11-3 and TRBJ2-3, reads EAGVVQSPRYKIIEKKQPVAFWCNPISGHNTLYWYLQNLGQGPELLIRYENEEAVDDSQLPKDRFSAERLKGVDSTLKIQPAELGDSAVYLCASSYSDYTQYFGPGTRLTVL.

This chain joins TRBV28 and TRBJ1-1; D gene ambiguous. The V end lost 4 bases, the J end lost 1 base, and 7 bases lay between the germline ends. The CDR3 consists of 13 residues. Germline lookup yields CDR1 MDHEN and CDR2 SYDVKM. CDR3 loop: CASSSRRNTEAFF. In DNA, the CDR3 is TGTGCCAGCAGTTCCCGTCGGAACACTGAAGCTTTCTTT.

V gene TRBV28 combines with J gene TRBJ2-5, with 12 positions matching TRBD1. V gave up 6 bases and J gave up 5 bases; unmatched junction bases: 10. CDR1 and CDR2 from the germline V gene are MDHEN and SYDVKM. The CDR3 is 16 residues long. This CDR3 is CASSRLGQGARETQYF. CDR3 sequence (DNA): TGTGCCAGCAGCCGCCTGGGACAGGGGGCCCGGGAGACCCAGTACTTC.

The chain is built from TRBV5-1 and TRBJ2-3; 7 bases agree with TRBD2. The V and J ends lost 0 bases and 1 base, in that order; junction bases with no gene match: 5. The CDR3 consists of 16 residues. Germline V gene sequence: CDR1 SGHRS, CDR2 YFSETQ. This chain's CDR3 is CASSLELADGTDTQYF. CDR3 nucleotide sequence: TGCGCCAGCAGCTTGGAGCTAGCGGACGGCACAGATACGCAGTATTTT.

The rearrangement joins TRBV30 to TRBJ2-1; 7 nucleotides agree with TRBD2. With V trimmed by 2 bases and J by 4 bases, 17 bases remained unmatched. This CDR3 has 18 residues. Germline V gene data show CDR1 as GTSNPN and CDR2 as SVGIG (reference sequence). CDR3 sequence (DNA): TGTGCCTGGAGTCCCGGAGAGATTGGTAGCGGGCCTTACAATGAGCAGTTCTTC. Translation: CAWSPGEIGSGPYNEQFF.

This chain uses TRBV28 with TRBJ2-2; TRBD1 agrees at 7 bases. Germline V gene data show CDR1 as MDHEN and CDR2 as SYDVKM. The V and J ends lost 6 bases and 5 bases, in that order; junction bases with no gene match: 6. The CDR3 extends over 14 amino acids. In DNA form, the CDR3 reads TGTGCCAGCAGCCACCACAGGGGTACCGGGGAGCTGTTTTTT. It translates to CASSHHRGTGELFF.

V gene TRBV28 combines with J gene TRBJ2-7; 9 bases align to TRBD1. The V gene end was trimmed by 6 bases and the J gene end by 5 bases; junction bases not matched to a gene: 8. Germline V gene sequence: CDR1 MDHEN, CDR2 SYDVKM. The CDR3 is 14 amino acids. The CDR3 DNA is TGTGCCAGCAGCGGACAGGGGTATTGGAACGAGCAGTACTTC. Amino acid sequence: CASSGQGYWNEQYF.

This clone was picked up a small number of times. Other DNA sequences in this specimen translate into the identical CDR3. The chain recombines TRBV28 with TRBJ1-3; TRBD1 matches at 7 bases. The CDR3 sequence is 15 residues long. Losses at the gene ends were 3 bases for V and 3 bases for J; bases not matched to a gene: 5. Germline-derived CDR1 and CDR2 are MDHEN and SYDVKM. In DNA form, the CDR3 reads TGTGCCAGCAGTTTTGAGGGGGCTGGTGGAAACACCATATATTTT. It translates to CASSFEGAGGNTIYF.

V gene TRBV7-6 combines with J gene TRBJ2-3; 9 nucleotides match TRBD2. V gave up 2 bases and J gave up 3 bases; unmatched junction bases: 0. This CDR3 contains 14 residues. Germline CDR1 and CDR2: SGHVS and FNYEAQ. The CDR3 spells CASSLLAGTDTQYF. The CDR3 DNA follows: TGTGCCAGCAGCTTACTAGCGGGAACAGATACGCAGTATTTT.

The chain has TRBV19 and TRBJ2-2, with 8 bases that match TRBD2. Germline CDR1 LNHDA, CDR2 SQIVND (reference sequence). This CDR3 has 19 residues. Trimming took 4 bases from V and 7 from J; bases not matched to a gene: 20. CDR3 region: CASSTVRGSGRSPIGELFF. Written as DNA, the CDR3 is TGTGCCAGTAGTACGGTTCGAGGGAGCGGGAGATCCCCCATCGGGGAGCTGTTTTTT.

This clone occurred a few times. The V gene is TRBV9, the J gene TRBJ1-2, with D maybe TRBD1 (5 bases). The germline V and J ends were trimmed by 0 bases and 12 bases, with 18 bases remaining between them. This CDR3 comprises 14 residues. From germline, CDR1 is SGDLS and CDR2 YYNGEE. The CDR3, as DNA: TGTGCCAGCAGCGTAGCTGCCCAGGGTAGCCGCCACACCTTC. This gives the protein CASSVAAQGSRHTF.

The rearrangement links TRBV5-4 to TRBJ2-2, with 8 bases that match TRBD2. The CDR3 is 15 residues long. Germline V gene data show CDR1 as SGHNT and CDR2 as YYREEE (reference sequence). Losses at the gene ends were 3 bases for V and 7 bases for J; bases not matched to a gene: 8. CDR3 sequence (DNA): TGTGCCAGCAGCTCCCGCGGGGGGTTGGGCGGGGAGCTGTTTTTT. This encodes CASSSRGGLGGELFF.

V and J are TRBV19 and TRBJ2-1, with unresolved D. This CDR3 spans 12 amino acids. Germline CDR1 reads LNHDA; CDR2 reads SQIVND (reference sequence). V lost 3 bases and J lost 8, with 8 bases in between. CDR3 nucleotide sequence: TGTGCCAGTAGTATCCGTGTCGATGAGCAGTTCTTC. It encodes CASSIRVDEQFF. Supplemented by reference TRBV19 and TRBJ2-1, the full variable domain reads DGGITQSPKYLFRKEGQNVTLSCEQNLNHDAMYWYRQDPGQGLRLIYYSQIVNDFQKGDIAEGYSVSREKKESFPLTVTSAQKNPTAFYLCASSIRVDEQFFGPGTRLTVL.

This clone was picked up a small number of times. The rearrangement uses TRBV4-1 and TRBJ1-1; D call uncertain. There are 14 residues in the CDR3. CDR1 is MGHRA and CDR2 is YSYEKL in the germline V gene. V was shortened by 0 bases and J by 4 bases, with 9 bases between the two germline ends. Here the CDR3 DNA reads TGCGCCAGCAGCCAAGAGGCAAGATCCACTGAAGCTTTCTTT. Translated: CASSQEARSTEAFF.

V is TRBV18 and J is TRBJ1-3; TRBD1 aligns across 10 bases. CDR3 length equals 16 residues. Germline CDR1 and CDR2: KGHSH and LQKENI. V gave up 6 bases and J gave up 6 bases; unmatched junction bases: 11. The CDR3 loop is CASSPNPGTGVNTIYF. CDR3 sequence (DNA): TGTGCCAGCTCCCCCAATCCCGGGACAGGGGTAAACACCATATATTTT.

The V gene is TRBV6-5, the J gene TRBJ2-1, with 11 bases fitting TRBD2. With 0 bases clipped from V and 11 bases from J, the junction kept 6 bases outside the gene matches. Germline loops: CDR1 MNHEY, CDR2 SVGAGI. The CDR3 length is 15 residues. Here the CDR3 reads CASSYSGSTSGKQFF. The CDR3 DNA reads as TGTGCCAGCAGTTACTCAGGCTCGACTAGCGGGAAGCAGTTCTTC.

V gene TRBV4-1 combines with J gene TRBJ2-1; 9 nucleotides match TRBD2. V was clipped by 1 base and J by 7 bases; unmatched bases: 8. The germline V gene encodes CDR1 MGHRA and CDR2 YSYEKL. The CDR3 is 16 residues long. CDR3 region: CASSQATSGFGNEQFF. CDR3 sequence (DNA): TGCGCCAGCAGCCAAGCAACTAGCGGGTTTGGGAATGAGCAGTTCTTC.

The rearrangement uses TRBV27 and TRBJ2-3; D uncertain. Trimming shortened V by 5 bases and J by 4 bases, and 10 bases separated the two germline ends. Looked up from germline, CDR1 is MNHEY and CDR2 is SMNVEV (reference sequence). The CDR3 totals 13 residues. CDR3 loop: CASSPPSPDTQYF. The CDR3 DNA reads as TGTGCCAGCAGTCCCCCCAGTCCAGATACGCAGTATTTT.

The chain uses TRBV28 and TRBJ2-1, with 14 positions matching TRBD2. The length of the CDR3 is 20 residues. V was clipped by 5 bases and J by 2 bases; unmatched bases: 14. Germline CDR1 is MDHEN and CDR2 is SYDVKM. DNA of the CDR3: TGTGCCAGCAGTCCGCCCTGGACTAGCGGGAGGATTGGGCCCTACAATGAGCAGTTCTTC. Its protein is CASSPPWTSGRIGPYNEQFF.

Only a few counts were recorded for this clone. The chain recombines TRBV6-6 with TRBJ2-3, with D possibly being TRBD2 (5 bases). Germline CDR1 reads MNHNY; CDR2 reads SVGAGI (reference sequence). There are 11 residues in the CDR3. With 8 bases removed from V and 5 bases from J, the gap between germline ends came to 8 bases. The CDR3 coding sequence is TGTGCCAGCGGTCGGGGAGATACGCAGTATTTT. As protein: CASGRGDTQYF.

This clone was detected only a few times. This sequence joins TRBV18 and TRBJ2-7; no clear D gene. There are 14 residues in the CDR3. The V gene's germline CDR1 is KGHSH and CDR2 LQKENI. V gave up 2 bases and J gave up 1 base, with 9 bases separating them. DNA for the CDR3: TGTGCCAGCTCACCAACAACCCAGTCCTACGAGCAGTACTTC. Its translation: CASSPTTQSYEQYF.

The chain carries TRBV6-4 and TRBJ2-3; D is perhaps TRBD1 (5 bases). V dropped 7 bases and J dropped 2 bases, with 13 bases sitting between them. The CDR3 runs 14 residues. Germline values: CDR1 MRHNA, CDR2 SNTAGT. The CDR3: CASKGVSDTDTQYF. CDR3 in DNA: TGTGCCAGCAAAGGGGTATCAGACACAGATACGCAGTATTTT.

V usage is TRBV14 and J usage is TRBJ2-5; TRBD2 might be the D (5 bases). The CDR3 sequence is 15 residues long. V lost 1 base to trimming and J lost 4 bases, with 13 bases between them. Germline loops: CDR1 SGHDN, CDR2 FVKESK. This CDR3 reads CASSQVTGAGETQYF. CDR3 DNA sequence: TGTGCCAGCAGCCAAGTCACGGGTGCGGGAGAGACCCAGTACTTC.